The 15 T cell receptor beta chains below were found in one sample sequenced in a study of T cell responses to AZD1222 COVID-19 vaccine. Method: immunoSEQ multiplex PCR; TCRdb's copy keeps in-frame clones and lacks some. The data contain some 140,000 clones, roughly 89% of them singletons. Sequenced material: peripheral blood, taken on day 0 of AZD1222 vaccination. These receptors originate from an adult in good health.

This chain connects TRBV19 to TRBJ1-5; D unclear. The CDR3 has 15 residues. CDR1 is LNHDA and CDR2 is SQIVND in the germline V gene (reference sequence). V lost 7 bases and J lost 0, with 13 bases in between. CDR3 sequence (DNA): TGTGCCAGTACCCCCTCGTTGGGTAGCAATCAGCCCCAGCATTTT. It yields the protein CASTPSLGSNQPQHF.

The chain has TRBV24-1 and TRBJ2-3, with a tentative D call TRBD2 (5 bases). The germline CDR1 and CDR2 sequences are KGHDR and SFDVKD. V lost 7 bases and J 6 bases, leaving 19 bases between the germline ends. This CDR3 has 15 amino acids. The CDR3 region has the DNA TGTGCCACCAGGACACTAGAGGCTTTGGCGGATACGCAGTATTTT. This translates into CATRTLEALADTQYF.

The chain links TRBV27 to TRBJ2-3, with a possible D match to TRBD2 (5 bases). V was clipped by 2 bases and J by 0 bases, with 6 bases between them. The CDR3 spans 14 residues. CDR1 MNHEY and CDR2 SMNVEV come from the germline V gene (reference sequence). The chain's CDR3 is CASSLTGSTDTQYF. CDR3 coding DNA: TGTGCCAGCAGTTTAACGGGGAGCACAGATACGCAGTATTTT.

The V and J genes are TRBV6-2 or TRBV6-3 and TRBJ2-5; D not resolved. Trimming removed 6 bases at V and 5 bases at J, with 10 bases between. The CDR3 covers 12 residues. Per the germline V gene, CDR1 is MNHEY and CDR2 is SVGEGT. The CDR3 nucleotides read TGTGCCAGCAGCCCCGTACCTGAGACCCAGTACTTC. It yields the protein CASSPVPETQYF.

V usage is TRBV19 and J usage is TRBJ2-2, with 8 bases lining up with TRBD2. Losses at the gene ends were 5 bases for V and 5 bases for J; bases not matched to a gene: 7. CDR1 and CDR2 from the germline V gene are LNHDA and SQIVND (reference sequence). CDR3 length: 15 amino acids. The DNA for the CDR3 is TGTGCCAGTAGTCAAAGCGGGAGTCTGACCGGGGAGCTGTTTTTT. This sequence encodes CASSQSGSLTGELFF.

The chain recombines TRBV6-2 or TRBV6-3 with TRBJ2-3; D remains unclear. CDR1 and CDR2 (germline): MNHEY, SVGEGT. The CDR3 covers 14 residues. The V gene lost 2 bases and the J gene lost 2 bases, with 8 bases spanning the gap. CDR3 nucleotide sequence: TGTGCCAGCAGTTACGGGGTCCCCACAGATACGCAGTATTTT. The encoded protein is CASSYGVPTDTQYF.

The chain couples TRBV4-3 to TRBJ1-1, with D uncertain. The CDR3 totals 13 residues. The germline V gene has CDR1 LGHNA and CDR2 YSLEER. Trimming stripped 4 bases from V and 1 base from J, with 7 bases between. The CDR3 loop reads CASSRKGNTEAFF. The DNA of the CDR3 is TGCGCCAGCAGCCGCAAGGGGAACACTGAAGCTTTCTTT.

The chain couples TRBV6-5 to TRBJ1-2, with 7 bases matching TRBD1. The V gene's germline CDR1 is MNHEY and CDR2 SVGAGI. Trimming took 2 bases from V and 7 from J; bases not matched to a gene: 13. CDR3 size: 16 residues. CDR3 bases: TGTGCCAGCAGTTACGTGGGTACAGGGGCACTCCTTGGCTACACCTTC. Its translation: CASSYVGTGALLGYTF.

The count of this clone is one. This rearrangement joins TRBV14 to TRBJ1-2, with D unclear. The CDR3 runs 14 residues. V lost 0 bases and J 8 bases, leaving 13 bases between the germline ends. Germline assignment: CDR1 SGHDN and CDR2 FVKESK. DNA for the CDR3: TGTGCCAGCAGCCAAGATAACCGGGAGGAAGGCTACACCTTC. This gives the protein CASSQDNREEGYTF.

This chain connects TRBV3-1 (or the pseudogene TRBV3-2) to TRBJ2-7, with unresolved D. Germline V gene sequence: CDR1 LGHDT, CDR2 YNNKEL (reference sequence). Trimming left V 2 bases short and J 4 bases short, with 6 bases between. The CDR3 runs 12 residues. CDR3 nucleotide sequence: TGTGCCAGCAGCCAACAGGATTACGAGCAGTACTTC. Translation gives CASSQQDYEQYF.

This chain joins TRBV7-8 and TRBJ2-1; 7 bases fit TRBD2. V shed 6 bases and J 0 bases; nucleotides not matched to a gene: 8. The CDR3 has 16 amino acids. Germline assignment: CDR1 SGHVS and CDR2 FQNEAQ. The CDR3 loop is CASRAGRGSSYNEQFF. CDR3 in DNA: TGTGCCAGCAGGGCGGGGCGCGGGAGCTCCTACAATGAGCAGTTCTTC.

This chain joins TRBV12-3 or TRBV12-4 and TRBJ1-3; no clear D. Trimming took 1 base from V and 4 from J, leaving 5 bases between them. CDR3 length: 13 residues. The CDR3 coding sequence is TGTGCCAGCAGTTTAGTCGGGGGAAACACCATATATTTT. It encodes CASSLVGGNTIYF.

The genes are TRBV7-2 and TRBJ2-1, with a weak D call TRBD2 (5 bases). Trimming took 4 bases from V and 8 from J, leaving 12 bases between them. The CDR3 is 13 amino acids. CDR1 SGHTA and CDR2 FQGNSA come from the germline V gene. The CDR3 region is CASSWDGLDEQFF. The CDR3 coding sequence is TGTGCCAGCAGCTGGGATGGACTGGATGAGCAGTTCTTC.

V usage is TRBV14 and J usage is TRBJ1-1; 7 nucleotides align to TRBD1. V trimming: 4 bases; J trimming: 5 bases; junction bases outside the gene matches: 7. CDR3 length: 14 amino acids. Germline V CDR1 and CDR2: SGHDN, FVKESK. The DNA for the CDR3 is TGTGCCAGCAGCCGCCTGACAGGGTTTACTGAAGCTTTCTTT. This codes for CASSRLTGFTEAFF.

The gene calls are TRBV28 and TRBJ1-4; D is possibly TRBD1 (5 bases). Per the germline V gene, CDR1 is MDHEN and CDR2 is SYDVKM. V was pared by 7 bases and J by 5 bases, with 17 bases between. CDR3 length: 15 amino acids. The DNA of the CDR3 is TGTGCCAGCATGAAGCCAGGACATTCGAATGAAAAACTGTTTTTT. This encodes CASMKPGHSNEKLFF.